The clone carrying this T cell receptor beta chain came up once. What it recognizes is unknown. Trimming cost V 3 bases and J 1 base, with 15 bases left between them. Germline assignment: CDR1 MNHEY and CDR2 SVGAGI. This CDR3 is 16 amino acids long. The sample originates from a study of T cell responses to AZD1222 COVID-19 vaccine. This table comes from immunoSEQ multiplex PCR, and its TCRdb copy is limited to in-frame clones, with some not included. This sample has 150,000 or so clones, with around nine tenths found just once. The study's findings and limits: CD4 TCRs covered the whole spike, strongest at regions 160-218 and 743-854. Donors in the cohort were predominantly white British and more often female, and clonal diversity was possibly underestimated. Following two doses of AZD1222, Spike-specific TCR breadth and depth rose.

The J gene is TRBJ1-1, the V gene TRBV6-5; D perhaps matches TRBD1 (5 bases). This clonotype was sampled from an adult in good health. The input for sequencing was peripheral blood, taken on day 0 of AZD1222 vaccination. CDR3 nucleotides: TGTGCCAGCAGTTATCATGTAGGGCAGGGGAACACTGAAGCTTTCTTT. Translated, it gives CASSYHVGQGNTEAFF.